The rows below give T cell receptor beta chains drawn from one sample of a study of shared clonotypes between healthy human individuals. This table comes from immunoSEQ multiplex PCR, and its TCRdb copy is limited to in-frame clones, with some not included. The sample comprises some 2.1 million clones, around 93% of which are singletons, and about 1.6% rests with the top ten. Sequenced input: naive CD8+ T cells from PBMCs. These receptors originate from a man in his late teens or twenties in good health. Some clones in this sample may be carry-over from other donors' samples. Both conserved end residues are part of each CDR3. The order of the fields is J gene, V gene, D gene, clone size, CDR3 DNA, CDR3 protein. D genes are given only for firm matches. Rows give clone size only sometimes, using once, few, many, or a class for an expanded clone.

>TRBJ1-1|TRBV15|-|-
TGTGCCACCAGCCCCGCGACCGGCATTATGAACACTGAAGCTTTCTTT
CATSPATGIMNTEAFF
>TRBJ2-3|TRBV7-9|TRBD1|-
TGTGCCAGCAGCCCCCCTACCGGGACAGTGTTAGATACGCAGTATTTT
CASSPPTGTVLDTQYF
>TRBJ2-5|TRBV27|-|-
TGTGCCAGCAGTTTATCGATCGGGGAGACCCAGTACTTC
CASSLSIGETQYF
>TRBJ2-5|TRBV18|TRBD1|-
TGTGCCAGCTCAAGGGGGACAGGGGGCTTCCAAGAGACCCAGTACTTC
CASSRGTGGFQETQYF
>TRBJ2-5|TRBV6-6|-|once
TGTGCCAGCAGCGAAACCGGGACAACTGGTTCGGAGACCCAGTACTTC
CASSETGTTGSETQYF
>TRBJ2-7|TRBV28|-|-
TGTGCCAGCAGCTACACCCCGGAGTCTCGGCAGTACTTC
CASSYTPESRQYF
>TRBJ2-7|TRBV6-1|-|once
TGTGCCAGCAGTGATGGGCTAGGCTACGAGCAGTACTTC
CASSDGLGYEQYF
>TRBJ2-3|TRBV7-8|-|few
TGTGCCAGCAGCTTAGGCACAGATACGCAGTATTTT
CASSLGTDTQYF
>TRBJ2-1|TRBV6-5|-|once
TGTGCCAGCAGTTACATAGGACTTCAATCCAATGAGCAGTTCTTC
CASSYIGLQSNEQFF
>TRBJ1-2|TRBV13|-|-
TGTGCCAGCAGCCCTACGATGAAGTTATTTGGCTACACCTTC
CASSPTMKLFGYTF
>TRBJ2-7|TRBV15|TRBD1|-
TGTGCCACCAGCAGAGATGGGGACAGTTACGAGCAGTACTTC
CATSRDGDSYEQYF
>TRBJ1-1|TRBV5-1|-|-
TGCGCCAGCAGCTGGACAGCTGACGCTGAAGCTTTCTTT
CASSWTADAEAFF
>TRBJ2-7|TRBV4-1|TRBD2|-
TGCGCCAGCAGCCAAGGAATGGGACTAGCAAACTACGAGCAGTACTTC
CASSQGMGLANYEQYF
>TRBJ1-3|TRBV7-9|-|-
TGTGCCAGCAGCTTAGTGCAGGCCCGGACGGATTTT
CASSLVQARTDF
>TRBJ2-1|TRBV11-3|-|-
TGTGCCAGCAGCTTGCGGGGACCGAGTCCCTACAATGAGCAGTTCTTC
CASSLRGPSPYNEQFF
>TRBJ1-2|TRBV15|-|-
TGTGCCACAACCGGGGGCGCGAGTGGCTACACCTTC
CATTGGASGYTF
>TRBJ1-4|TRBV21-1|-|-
TGTGCCAGCAACCCCGACAGCTTTAATGAAAAACTGTTTTTT
CASNPDSFNEKLFF
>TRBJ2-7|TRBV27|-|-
TGTGCCAGCAGGGAGCGGGTAAAGTCCTACGAGCAGTACTTC
CASRERVKSYEQYF
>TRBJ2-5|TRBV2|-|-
TGTGCCAGCAGTGAATCTGGAGTTGGGGAGACCCAGTACTTC
CASSESGVGETQYF
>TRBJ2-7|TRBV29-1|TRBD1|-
TGCAGCGTTGTGGGGACAGGGGGTTCCTACGAGCAGTACTTC
CSVVGTGGSYEQYF
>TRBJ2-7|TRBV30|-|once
TGTGCCTGGAGTTCAGAGCTTTACTACGAGCAGTACTTC
CAWSSELYYEQYF
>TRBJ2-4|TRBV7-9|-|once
TGTGCCAGCAGTTCTGGGGTAGCCAAAAACATTCAGTACTTC
CASSSGVAKNIQYF
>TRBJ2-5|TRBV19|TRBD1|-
TGTGCCAGTAGTATAGAGGACAGGGCAGAGACCCAGTACTTC
CASSIEDRAETQYF
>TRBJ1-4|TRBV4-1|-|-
TGCGCCAGCAGCCAACAATCTACTAATGAAAAACTGTTTTTT
CASSQQSTNEKLFF
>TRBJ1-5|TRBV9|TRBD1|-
TGTGCCAGCAGCCCACAGACAGGGAGGCAGGGTCAGCCCCAGCATTTT
CASSPQTGRQGQPQHF
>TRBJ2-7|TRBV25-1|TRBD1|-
TGTGCCAGCAGTGAACGGGGACAGGGGCTCCACTTC
CASSERGQGLHF
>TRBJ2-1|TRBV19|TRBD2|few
TGTGCCAGTAGTTGGGGACTAGGCTACAATGAGCAGTTCTTC
CASSWGLGYNEQFF
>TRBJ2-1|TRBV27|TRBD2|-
TGTGCCAGCAGTCAGGGGACTAGCGGGAGGTCGGACAATGAGCAGTTCTTC
CASSQGTSGRSDNEQFF
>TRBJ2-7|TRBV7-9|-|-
TGTGCCAGCGGAAGGGACAACTACGAGCAGTACTTC
CASGRDNYEQYF
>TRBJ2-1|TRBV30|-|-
TGTGCCTGGACCCCGATCGTGAGCTCCTACAATGAGCAGTTCTTC
CAWTPIVSSYNEQFF
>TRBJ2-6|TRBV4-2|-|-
TGTGCCAGCAGGAATGGACGGTTTTCTGGGGCCAACGTCCTGACTTTC
CASRNGRFSGANVLTF
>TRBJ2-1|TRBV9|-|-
TGTGCCAGCAGCCCCCAGGGGAATCGAAGGAATGAGCAGTTCTTC
CASSPQGNRRNEQFF
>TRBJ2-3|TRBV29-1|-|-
TGCAGCGTTGAAGCGTACTCGATTCGCACAGATACGCAGTATTTT
CSVEAYSIRTDTQYF
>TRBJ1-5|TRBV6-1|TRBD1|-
TGTGCCAGCAGTGAAGGAACAGGGGGCTGGAGCAATCAGCCCCAGCATTTT
CASSEGTGGWSNQPQHF
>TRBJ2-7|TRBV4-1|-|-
TGCGCCAGCAGCCAGGCTGAGGTCTACGAGCAGTACTTC
CASSQAEVYEQYF
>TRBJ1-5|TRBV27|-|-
TGTGCCAGCAGTTTATACCGGGCTTCACAGCCCCAGCATTTT
CASSLYRASQPQHF
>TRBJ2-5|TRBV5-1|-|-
TGCGCCAGCAGCTTGACGCCCGGCATGGAGACCCAGTACTTC
CASSLTPGMETQYF
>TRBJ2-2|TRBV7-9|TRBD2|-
TGTGCCAGCAGCCGACGGGGGACTAGCGGGAGAGGGACCGGGGAGCTGTTTTTT
CASSRRGTSGRGTGELFF
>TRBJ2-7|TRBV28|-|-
TGTGCCAGCTCGAGAGCAGGGACAACCTACGAGCAGTACTTC
CASSRAGTTYEQYF
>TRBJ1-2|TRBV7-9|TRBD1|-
TGTGCCAGCAGCCCAGGGGGGACAGGGGCGGATGGCTACACCTTC
CASSPGGTGADGYTF
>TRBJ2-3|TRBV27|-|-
TGTGCCAGCAGTCTCCGAGGGAGAGTGAAAGATACGCAGTATTTT
CASSLRGRVKDTQYF
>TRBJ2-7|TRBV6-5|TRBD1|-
TGTGCCAGCGGGACAGGGGGCGTGTACGAGCAGTACTTC
CASGTGGVYEQYF
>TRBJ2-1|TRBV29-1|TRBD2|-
TGCAGCGTTGGGGGGGGAGACAGCTACAATGAGCAGTTCTTC
CSVGGGDSYNEQFF
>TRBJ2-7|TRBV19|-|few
TGTGCCAGTAGTGTAGACAGCTCCTACGAGCAGTACTTC
CASSVDSSYEQYF
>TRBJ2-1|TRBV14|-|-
TGTGCCAGCAGCCGTACACTCGGGGGTGAGCAGTTCTTC
CASSRTLGGEQFF
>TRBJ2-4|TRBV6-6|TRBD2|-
TGTGCCAGCAGTTACTTGTTCCGGGAGGACAAAAACATTCAGTACTTC
CASSYLFREDKNIQYF
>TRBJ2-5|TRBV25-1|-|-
TGTGCCAGCAGTGAATACCATGAGGGGCGAGGGGAGACCCAGTACTTC
CASSEYHEGRGETQYF
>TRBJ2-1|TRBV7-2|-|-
TGTGCCAGCAGCCAATACTACAATGAGCAGTTCTTC
CASSQYYNEQFF
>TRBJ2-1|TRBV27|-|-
TGTGCCAGCAGCGGGTTCTCCTACAATGAGCAGTTCTTC
CASSGFSYNEQFF
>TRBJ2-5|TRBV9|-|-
TGTGCCAGCAGCGTAGATCGCCTAGCTCGAGAGACCCAGTACTTC
CASSVDRLARETQYF
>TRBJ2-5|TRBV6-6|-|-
TGTGCCAGCAGTTACTATCGCGTCCAAGAGACCCAGTACTTC
CASSYYRVQETQYF
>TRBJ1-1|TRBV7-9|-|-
TGTGCCAGCAGCCCCTTTGCGAACACTGAAGCTTTCTTT
CASSPFANTEAFF
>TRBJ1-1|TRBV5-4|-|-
TGTGCCAGCAGCTTGGAGGGACTGAACACTGAAGCTTTCTTT
CASSLEGLNTEAFF
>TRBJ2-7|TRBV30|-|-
TGTGCCTGGACCGATAGTTCCTACGAGCAGTACTTC
CAWTDSSYEQYF
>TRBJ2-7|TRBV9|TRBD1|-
TGTGCCAGCAGCGTCACCGGGACAGCCACCTACGAGCAGTACTTC
CASSVTGTATYEQYF
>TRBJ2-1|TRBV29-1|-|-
TGCAGCGTTCAGGGGAGGACCTACAATGAGCAGTTCTTC
CSVQGRTYNEQFF
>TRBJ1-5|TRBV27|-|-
TGTGCCAGCAGTTGGGTTTATAGCAATCAGCCCCAGCATTTT
CASSWVYSNQPQHF